The clone carrying this T cell receptor beta chain was counted ten times or more. Its antigen is undetermined. The library gave individual cDNA molecules unique molecular identifiers. Each CDR3 protein gets one entry after TCRdb re-called the RACE reads with MiXCR. Among hundreds of thousands of distinct CDR3 sequences listed, about 6.3% were seen once. This sample is part of a study of human T cells and chemical hapten exposure. Study-level findings and limits: The study found expanded TCRs formed significantly more large CDR3 similarity clusters than controls.

Sample time point: patch test 2, 6 weeks after DPC sensitization. Described treatment: therapeutic diphenylcyclopropenone sensitization with weekly scalp DPC. Patches went on only after blood had been drawn each time. Here the sequenced sample was whole blood, taken in connection with sensitization to the hapten diphenylcyclopropenone (DPC). This TCR came from a woman in her late teens or twenties with alopecia areata. Some clones in this sample may be carry-over from other donors' samples.

Here the CDR3 DNA reads TGTGCCAGCAGTTACGATGATGAGCAGTTCTTC. Translation: CASSYDDEQFF. This rearrangement joins TRBV6-6 to TRBJ2-1; no reliable D call. The CDR3 covers 11 residues. CDR1 MNHNY and CDR2 SVGAGI come from the germline V gene (reference sequence). The germline V and J ends were trimmed by 2 bases and 8 bases, with 4 bases remaining between them.